These T cell receptor beta chains were read from a single sample in a study of T cell responses to AZD1222 COVID-19 vaccine. Here immunoSEQ multiplex PCR was the method, and the copy in TCRdb shows in-frame clones only, minus some. In the table there are about 100,000 clones, around 87% of which are singletons. Sequenced material: peripheral blood, taken on day 0 of MenACWY control vaccination. The receptors originated from an adult in good health. CDR3s include the opening cysteine and the closing phenylalanine or tryptophan. A D gene is named only where the DNA matches it firmly. Not every row has a clone size; where given, it reads once, few, many or a size class.

V gene	J gene	D gene	clone size	CDR3 DNA	CDR3 protein
TRBV7-2	TRBJ1-6	TRBD1	-	TGTGCCAGCAGCCCACCCTCCGGGGGACAGGGGTATTCACCCCTCCACTTT	CASSPPSGGQGYSPLHF
TRBV11-3	TRBJ2-1	-	-	TGTGCCAGCAGTCTAGGGGCGGCCAATGAGCAGTTCTTC	CASSLGAANEQFF
TRBV7-9	TRBJ2-3	-	-	TGTGCCAGCAGCCTGGTAGGGGGTTCAGATACGCAGTATTTT	CASSLVGGSDTQYF
TRBV9	TRBJ2-5	TRBD2	-	TGTGCCTATGGGGGGAGGCGGCGGGAGATAGGGGAGACCCAGTACTTC	CAYGGRRREIGETQYF
TRBV12-3/TRBV12-4	TRBJ2-7	-	-	TGTGCCAGCAAACTAGACCCTACGGGGGAGCAGTACTTC	CASKLDPTGEQYF
TRBV28	TRBJ2-1	TRBD1	-	TGTGCCAGCAGCCCCGCGACAGGGAACAATGAGCAGTTCTTC	CASSPATGNNEQFF
TRBV5-4	TRBJ2-7	-	-	TGTGCCAGCAGCTTAACAGGCTACGAGCAGTACTTC	CASSLTGYEQYF
TRBV2	TRBJ2-3	-	-	TGTGCCAGCAGTTCCACCGGGACACCAAGCACAGATACGCAGTATTTT	CASSSTGTPSTDTQYF
TRBV12-1	TRBJ2-5	-	-	TGTGCCAGCAGCCCAAAGTTCAGCACCCCCTTGAGGGGACAACAAGAGACCCAGTACTTC	CASSPKFSTPLRGQQETQYF
TRBV12-3/TRBV12-4	TRBJ1-2	-	-	TGTGCCAGCAGTTTACTGGCAGACTATGGCTACACCTTC	CASSLLADYGYTF
TRBV4-1	TRBJ2-7	-	-	TGCGCCAGCAGCCAAGATGTCAGGGCCTACGAGCAGTACTTC	CASSQDVRAYEQYF
TRBV6-5	TRBJ1-5	TRBD1	-	TGTGCCAGCAGGACGGGACAGGGGGCAGGTCAGCCCCAGCATTTT	CASRTGQGAGQPQHF
TRBV13	TRBJ2-7	TRBD2	-	TGTGCCAGCAGCTTAGTGGGGACTAGCGGGACTTCAGGCTACGAGCAGTACTTC	CASSLVGTSGTSGYEQYF
TRBV30	TRBJ2-2	-	-	TGTGCCCATGGGACCCTCACCGGGGAGCTGTTTTTT	CAHGTLTGELFF
TRBV15	TRBJ1-1	TRBD1	-	TGTGCCACCAGCCCCCCTGGGACAGGGGCTATCACTGAAGCTTTCTTT	CATSPPGTGAITEAFF
TRBV9	TRBJ2-7	-	-	TGTGCCAGCAGCTCCGACGGCAGGGCCGAGCAGTACTTC	CASSSDGRAEQYF
TRBV28	TRBJ1-2	TRBD1	-	TGTGCCAGCAGCCAACAGGGACAGAGCTATGGCTACACCTTC	CASSQQGQSYGYTF
TRBV7-2	TRBJ2-7	TRBD1	-	TGTGCCAGCAGCTTTAGTAGGACAGGGGGTGACGAGCAGTACTTC	CASSFSRTGGDEQYF
TRBV18	TRBJ2-2	TRBD2	-	TGTGCCAGCTCACCAACCGGGGGGAGCACCGGGGAGCTGTTTTTT	CASSPTGGSTGELFF
TRBV10-3	TRBJ2-1	TRBD2	-	TGTGCCATCACCGTAGGAGCGGGAGCACCCAATGAGCAGTTCTTC	CAITVGAGAPNEQFF
TRBV3-1/TRBV3-2	TRBJ1-1	-	-	TGTGCCAGCAGCCAAGTTCCGGGGGAAGCTTTCTTT	CASSQVPGEAFF
TRBV30	TRBJ1-4	-	-	TGTGCCTGGAGTGTGGGGTCGTCTAATGAAAAACTGTTTTTT	CAWSVGSSNEKLFF
TRBV9	TRBJ2-7	TRBD2	-	TGTGCCAGCAGCTCCTACCCCTCTAGCGGGAACAACGAGCAGTACTTC	CASSSYPSSGNNEQYF
TRBV9	TRBJ2-5	TRBD1	once	TGTGCCAGCAGCGTACAGGGACAGCAAGAGACCCAGTACTTC	CASSVQGQQETQYF
TRBV5-5	TRBJ2-5	-	-	TGTGCCAGCAGCCAGGCCCGGGAGACCCAGTACTTC	CASSQARETQYF
TRBV9	TRBJ1-4	-	once	TGTGCCAGCAGCCTGAGGTGGGGGGGTACAACTAATGAAAAACTGTTTTTT	CASSLRWGGTTNEKLFF
TRBV6-5	TRBJ2-3	TRBD2	-	TGTGCCAGCAGGGCTAGCGGGGGGCATGGAGATACGCAGTATTTT	CASRASGGHGDTQYF
TRBV6-2/TRBV6-3	TRBJ2-7	TRBD1	-	TGTGCCAGCAGTTACGACAGGGGGCTCAGCGAGCAGTACTTC	CASSYDRGLSEQYF
TRBV4-2	TRBJ2-3	TRBD2	-	TGTGCCAGCAGCCAAGAGCTAGCGGGAGGGGGCACAGATACGCAGTATTTT	CASSQELAGGGTDTQYF
TRBV6-5	TRBJ1-3	-	-	TGTGCCAGCACCCCGGCCGGGGGCCGAAACACCATATATTTT	CASTPAGGRNTIYF
TRBV7-2	TRBJ1-1	-	-	TGTGCCAGCAGCTTAGTGCGGGGGAACACTGAAGCTTTCTTT	CASSLVRGNTEAFF
TRBV29-1	TRBJ1-1	-	-	TGCAGCGTTGTGGGCGACAGGACTGAAGCTTTCTTT	CSVVGDRTEAFF
TRBV2	TRBJ1-2	-	-	TGTGCCAGCAGTGAAATCTCTGGCTACACCTTC	CASSEISGYTF
TRBV7-6	TRBJ2-7	TRBD1	-	TGTGCCAGCAGCCCCGGACAGGTCAGCTCCTACGAGCAGTACTTC	CASSPGQVSSYEQYF
TRBV7-9	TRBJ1-1	-	-	TGTGCCAGCAGATCCCGGACCAGGGCAACTCGGACTGAAGCTTTCTTT	CASRSRTRATRTEAFF
TRBV28	TRBJ1-4	-	-	TGTGCCAGCAGATCCCCCCAGGAATGGAGCAATGAAAAACTGTTTTTT	CASRSPQEWSNEKLFF
TRBV7-8	TRBJ1-2	-	-	TGTGCCAGCAGCGCGGACCTTAACTATGGCTACACCTTC	CASSADLNYGYTF
TRBV5-1	TRBJ2-7	-	once	TGCGCCAGCAGCTTGGATCCCGCGTACGCCTCCTACGAGCAGTACTTC	CASSLDPAYASYEQYF
TRBV24-1	TRBJ1-2	TRBD1	-	TGTGCCACCAGTGAACCGACAGGGAACTATGGCTACACCTTC	CATSEPTGNYGYTF
TRBV3-1/TRBV3-2	TRBJ1-1	-	-	TGTGCCAGCAGCCAAGAGACGTCCCAGGGGACTGAAGCTTTCTTT	CASSQETSQGTEAFF
TRBV3-1/TRBV3-2	TRBJ1-3	-	-	TGTGCCAGCAGCCAAGAAGGAGGAAACACCATATATTTT	CASSQEGGNTIYF
TRBV7-8	TRBJ1-1	-	-	TGTGCCAGCAGCTTAACAGGATACACTGAAGCTTTCTTT	CASSLTGYTEAFF
TRBV2	TRBJ1-6	TRBD1	-	TGTGCCAGCAATTACGGACAGGGCTATAATTCACCCCTCCACTTT	CASNYGQGYNSPLHF
TRBV10-1	TRBJ2-5	-	-	TGCGCCAGCAGTGAAAAGGACACAGAGGAGACCCAGTACTTC	CASSEKDTEETQYF
TRBV7-2	TRBJ1-6	TRBD1	-	TGTGCCAGCAGCCTCGGGACAGGGGGATTTAAATCACCCCTCCACTTT	CASSLGTGGFKSPLHF
TRBV19	TRBJ1-2	-	once	TGTGCCAGTAGTATAGAGTCGCGGGGCTACACCTTC	CASSIESRGYTF
TRBV20-1	TRBJ2-7	-	-	TGCAGTGTAAGGCAGTTCTACGAGCAGTACTTC	CSVRQFYEQYF
TRBV30	TRBJ1-2	-	once	TGTGCCTGGAGTGATCCGGGACTTTCTAACTATGGCTACACCTTC	CAWSDPGLSNYGYTF
TRBV28	TRBJ1-1	-	-	TGTGTCACACTGAATTGGGGGCTAAGCGACACTGAAGCTTTCTTT	CVTLNWGLSDTEAFF